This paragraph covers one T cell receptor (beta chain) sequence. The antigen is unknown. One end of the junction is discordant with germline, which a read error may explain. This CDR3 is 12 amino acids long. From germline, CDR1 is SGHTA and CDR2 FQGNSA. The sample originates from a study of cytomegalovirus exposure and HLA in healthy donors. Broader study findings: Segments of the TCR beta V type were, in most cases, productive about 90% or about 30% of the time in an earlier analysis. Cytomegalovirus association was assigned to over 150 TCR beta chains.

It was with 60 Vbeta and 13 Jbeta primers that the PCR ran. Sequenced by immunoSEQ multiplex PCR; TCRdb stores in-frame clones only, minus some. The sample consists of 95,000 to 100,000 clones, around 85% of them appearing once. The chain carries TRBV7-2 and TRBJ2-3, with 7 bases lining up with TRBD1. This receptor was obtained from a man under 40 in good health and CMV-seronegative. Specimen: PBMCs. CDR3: CASSPGTVTQYF. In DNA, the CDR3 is TGTGCCAGCAGCCCTGGGACAGTTACGCAGTATTTT.